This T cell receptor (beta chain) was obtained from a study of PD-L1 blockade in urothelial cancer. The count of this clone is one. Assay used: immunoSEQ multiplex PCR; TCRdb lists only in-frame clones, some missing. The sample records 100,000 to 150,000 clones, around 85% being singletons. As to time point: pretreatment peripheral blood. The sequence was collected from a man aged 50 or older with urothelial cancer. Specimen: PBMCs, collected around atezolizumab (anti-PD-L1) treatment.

The CDR3, as DNA: TGTGCCAGCAGCCCCAGACTAGCGGTGACAGATACGCAGTATTTT. This encodes CASSPRLAVTDTQYF. J is TRBJ2-3 and V is TRBV9; TRBD2 matches at 9 bases. The V and J ends lost 4 bases and 3 bases, in that order; junction bases with no gene match: 6. The CDR3 totals 15 residues. Germline V gene sequence: CDR1 SGDLS, CDR2 YYNGEE.